This T cell receptor (beta chain) was retrieved from a study of shared clonotypes between healthy human individuals. Study in general: The plates for each donor numbered three CD4 naive, three CD4 memory, two CD8 naive and one CD8 memory.

Study observations and caveats: On the whole, naive subsets had larger estimated richness than memory subsets had. Rarefaction gave evidence that sorted-subset sequencing remained incomplete despite large depth. The study found about 5% of naive CD4 clonotypes shared across several donors.

Note on this clone: Its target is not known.

The assay was immunoSEQ multiplex PCR, and TCRdb's table has in-frame clones only and misses some. The data contain hundreds of thousands of clones, 98% of them singletons. Terminally differentiated effector memory CD45RA+ cells were left out of the naive CD8 fraction, which was CD45RO-negative and positively selected for CCR7. Material for sequencing was naive CD8+ T cells sorted from blood. The clonotype was recovered from a man aged 30 to 39 in good health.

DNA for the CDR3: TGCGCCAGCAGCGCAACAAGCGGGTGGGACAATGAGCAGTTCTTC. It encodes CASSATSGWDNEQFF. The gene calls are TRBV5-1 and TRBJ2-1; maybe TRBD2 (6 bases). The CDR3 runs to 15 residues. Germline lookup yields CDR1 SGHRS and CDR2 YFSETQ. V was trimmed by 4 bases and J by 5 bases, leaving 16 bases between them.